This T cell receptor beta chain is from a study of blood T cell repertoires in COVID-19. Turning to the study itself: T cells, B-cell-depleted T cells, or PBMCs supplied cDNA or gDNA.

The protocol was immunoSEQ multiplex PCR, while the TCRdb copy is restricted to in-frame clones and leaves out a portion. The sample lists over 150,000 clones; around 90% were seen once. This CDR3 has 18 amino acids. The V gene's germline CDR1 is MNHNS and CDR2 SASEGT. Trimming took 0 bases from V and 3 from J; bases not matched to a gene: 11. This sequence joins TRBV6-1 and TRBJ2-5; 9 bases are shared with TRBD2. The sequence came from a man in his fifties or sixties with COVID-19, enrolled during active disease. The specimen sequenced was peripheral blood. CDR3 nucleotide sequence: TGTGCCAGCAGTGAAGCGCTTCGAGGTAGCGGGAGCAAAGAGACCCAGTACTTC. This codes for CASSEALRGSGSKETQYF.